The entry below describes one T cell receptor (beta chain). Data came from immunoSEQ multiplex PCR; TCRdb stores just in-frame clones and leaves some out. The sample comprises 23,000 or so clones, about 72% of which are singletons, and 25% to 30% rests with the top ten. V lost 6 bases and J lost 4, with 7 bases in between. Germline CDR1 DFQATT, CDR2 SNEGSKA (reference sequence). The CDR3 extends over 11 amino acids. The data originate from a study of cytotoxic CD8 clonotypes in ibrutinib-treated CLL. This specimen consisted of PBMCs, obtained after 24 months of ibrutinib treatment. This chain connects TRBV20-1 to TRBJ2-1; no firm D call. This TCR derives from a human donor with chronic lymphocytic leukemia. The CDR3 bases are TGCAGTGCCCCGGATTACAATGAGCAGTTCTTC. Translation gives CSAPDYNEQFF.